This T cell receptor (beta chain) was observed in a study of T cell repertoires in cytomegalovirus infection. Study at large: An indication of both CMV infection and matching HLA type came from public TCR beta signatures.

TCRdb itself ran the reads through MiXCR, one entry per CDR3 protein. Here the sample spans roughly 280,000 distinct CDR3 sequences, approximately 9.1% being singletons. Germline V gene sequence: CDR1 DFQATT, CDR2 SNEGSKA (reference sequence). CDR3 length: 12 amino acids. V lost 6 bases to trimming and J lost 5 bases, with 11 bases between them. A word on this clonotype: A read error is possible here, since a much larger clone lies one base away.

The sequenced sample consisted of PBMCs. The gene calls are TRBV20-1 and TRBJ1-5; D possibly corresponds to TRBD1 (6 bases). The source is a human donor in good health (CMV status not recorded). Some clones in this sample may be carry-over from other donors' samples. CDR3 region: CSARNRDQPQHF. DNA for the CDR3: TGCAGTGCCCGCAACAGGGATCAGCCCCAGCATTTT.